This TCR beta chain emerged from a study of ipilimumab plus nivolumab after autologous stem cell transplantation. Study overall: Median doses per patient: roughly 5 ipilimumab, under 10 nivolumab.

Ipilimumab, 1 mg/kg, started 14 to 28 days after autologous transplant. Patients received nivolumab 3 mg/kg at weeks 1, 4, 7, 10, then fortnightly to week 26. Clones were read by immunoSEQ multiplex PCR, and TCRdb kept only the in-frame ones, dropping some. The table records more than 13,000 clones, under 85% of them present only once. This clone appeared a single time. This sample comprised PBMCs, obtained in a trial of ipilimumab plus nivolumab as post-transplant consolidation. This receptor was taken from a male donor with primary mediastinal lymphoma.

CDR3 coding DNA: TGTGCCAGTAGTATAGCTGGTGCCGGCTACACCTTC. Its protein product is CASSIAGAGYTF. The rearrangement uses TRBV19 and TRBJ1-2; D uncertain. The V gene lost 1 base and the J gene lost 8 bases, with 8 bases spanning the gap. Germline loops: CDR1 LNHDA, CDR2 SQIVND (reference sequence). The CDR3 length is 12 residues.